This T cell receptor (beta chain) was retrieved from a study of T cells in Graves' hyperthyroidism and ophthalmopathy. Study details: Peripheral blood was secured at the point of initial diagnosis, before any treatment.

The V end was cut by 1 base, the J end by 3 bases, with 15 bases between. CDR3 length: 15 amino acids. CDR1 and CDR2 from the germline V gene are GTSNPN and SVGIG (reference sequence). The TCR beta CDR3 regions underwent amplification using RNA transcripts as the source. TCR CDR3 regions were first amplified by RT-PCR with HTBI primers. From the multiplex PCR reads, TCRdb called clonotypes with MiXCR, one entry per CDR3 protein. The table has under 550,000 distinct CDR3 sequences, less than 20% seen once. This clonotype was observed many times. Its antigen is undetermined. Each diagnosis drew on symptoms, thyroxine, TRAb, thyroid ultrasound and orbital computed tomography findings. Points from the study as a whole: Model output signaled ophthalmopathy a median 6.5 months ahead of onset.

The material sequenced was blood. This sequence originates from a man between 40 and 49 years old with Graves' ophthalmopathy. The chain combines TRBV30 with TRBJ1-1; the D is unclear. As DNA, the CDR3 is TGTGCCTGGAGTGACCCCGGCAGGCCAGACACTGAAGCTTTCTTT. It translates to CAWSDPGRPDTEAFF.